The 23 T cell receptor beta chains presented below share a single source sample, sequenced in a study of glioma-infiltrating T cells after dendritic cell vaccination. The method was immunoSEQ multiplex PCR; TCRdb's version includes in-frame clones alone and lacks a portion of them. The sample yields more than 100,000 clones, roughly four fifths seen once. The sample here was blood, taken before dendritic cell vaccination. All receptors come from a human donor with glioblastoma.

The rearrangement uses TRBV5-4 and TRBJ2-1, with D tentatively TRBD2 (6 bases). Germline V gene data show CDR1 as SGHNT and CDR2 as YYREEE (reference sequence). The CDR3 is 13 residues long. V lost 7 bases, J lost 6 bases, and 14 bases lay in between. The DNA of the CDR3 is TGTGCCAGCGGGACGGGACTCAGCAATGAGCAGTTCTTC. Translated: CASGTGLSNEQFF.

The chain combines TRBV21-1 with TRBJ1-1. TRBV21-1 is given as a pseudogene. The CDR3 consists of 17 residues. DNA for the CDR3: TGTGCCAGCAGTCATGTAGTAGCTAACACAATTCGCACTGAAGCTTTCTTT. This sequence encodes CASSHVVANTIRTEAFF.

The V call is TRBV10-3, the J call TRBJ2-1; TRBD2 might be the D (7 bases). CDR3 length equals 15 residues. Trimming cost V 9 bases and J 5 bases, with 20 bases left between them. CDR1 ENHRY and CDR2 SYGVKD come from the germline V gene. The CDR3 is CAIQTGRGLDNEQFF. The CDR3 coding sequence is TGTGCCATTCAAACCGGGCGGGGGCTCGACAATGAGCAGTTCTTC.

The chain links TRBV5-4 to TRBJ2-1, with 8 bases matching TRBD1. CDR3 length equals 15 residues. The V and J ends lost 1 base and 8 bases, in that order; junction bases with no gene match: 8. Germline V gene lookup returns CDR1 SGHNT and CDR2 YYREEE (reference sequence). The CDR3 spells CASSLSPGGRDEQFF. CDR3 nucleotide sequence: TGTGCCAGCAGCTTGTCACCAGGGGGCCGAGATGAGCAGTTCTTC.

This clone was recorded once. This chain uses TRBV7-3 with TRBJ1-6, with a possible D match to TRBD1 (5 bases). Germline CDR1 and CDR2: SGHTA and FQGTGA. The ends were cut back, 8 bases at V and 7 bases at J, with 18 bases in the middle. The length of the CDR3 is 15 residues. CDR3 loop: CASALGGGGNSPLHF. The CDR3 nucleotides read TGTGCCAGCGCGCTGGGTGGGGGAGGAAATTCACCCCTCCACTTT.

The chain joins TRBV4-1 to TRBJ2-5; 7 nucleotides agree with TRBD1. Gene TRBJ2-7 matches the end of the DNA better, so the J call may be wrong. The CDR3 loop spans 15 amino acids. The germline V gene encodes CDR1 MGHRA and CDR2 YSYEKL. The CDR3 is CASSLGQASSYEQYF. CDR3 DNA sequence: TGCGCCAGCAGCCTTGGACAGGCGAGCTCCTACGAGCAGTACTTC.

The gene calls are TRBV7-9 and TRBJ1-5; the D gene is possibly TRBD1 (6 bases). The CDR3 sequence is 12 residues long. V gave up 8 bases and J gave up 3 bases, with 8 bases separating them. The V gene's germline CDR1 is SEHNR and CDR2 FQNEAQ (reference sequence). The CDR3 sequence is CASSGANQPQHF. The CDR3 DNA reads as TGTGCCAGCTCAGGGGCCAATCAGCCCCAGCATTTT.

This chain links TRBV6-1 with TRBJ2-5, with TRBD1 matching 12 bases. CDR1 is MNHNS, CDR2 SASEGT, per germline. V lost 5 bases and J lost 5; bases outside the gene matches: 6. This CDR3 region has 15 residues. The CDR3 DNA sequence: TGTGCCAGCAGTCGGGACAGGGGGCGCTGGGAGACCCAGTACTTC. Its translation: CASSRDRGRWETQYF.

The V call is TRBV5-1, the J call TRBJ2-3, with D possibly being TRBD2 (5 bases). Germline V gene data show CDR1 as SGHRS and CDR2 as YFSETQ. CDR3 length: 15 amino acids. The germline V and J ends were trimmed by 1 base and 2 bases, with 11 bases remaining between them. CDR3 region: CASSLIEGFTDTQYF. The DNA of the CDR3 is TGCGCCAGCAGCTTGATCGAGGGCTTCACAGATACGCAGTATTTT.

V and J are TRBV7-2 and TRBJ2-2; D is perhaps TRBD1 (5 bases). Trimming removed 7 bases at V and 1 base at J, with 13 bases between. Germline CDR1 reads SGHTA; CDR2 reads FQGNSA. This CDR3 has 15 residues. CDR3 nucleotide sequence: TGTGCCAGCATCCAAGGCAGGGAGAACACCGGGGAGCTGTTTTTT. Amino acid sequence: CASIQGRENTGELFF. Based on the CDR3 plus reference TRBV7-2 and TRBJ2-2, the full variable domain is GAGVSQSPSNKVTEKGKDVELRCDPISGHTALYWYRQSLGQGLEFLIYFQGNSAPDKSGLPSDRFSAERTGGSVSTLTIQRTQQEDSAVYLCASIQGRENTGELFFGEGSRLTVL.

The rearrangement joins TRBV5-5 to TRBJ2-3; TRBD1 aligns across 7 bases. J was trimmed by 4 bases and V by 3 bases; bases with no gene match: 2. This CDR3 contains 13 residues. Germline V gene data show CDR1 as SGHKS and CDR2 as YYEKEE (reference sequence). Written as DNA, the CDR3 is TGTGCCAGCAGCTCCCAGGGGGCAGATACGCAGTATTTT. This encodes CASSSQGADTQYF.

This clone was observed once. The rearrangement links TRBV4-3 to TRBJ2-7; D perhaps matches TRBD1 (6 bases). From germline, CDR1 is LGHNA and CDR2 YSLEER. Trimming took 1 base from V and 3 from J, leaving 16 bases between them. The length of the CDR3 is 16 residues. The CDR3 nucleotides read TGCGCCAGCAGCCAAGGGGGGCGGACTGCCCTCTACGAGCAGTACTTC. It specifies CASSQGGRTALYEQYF.

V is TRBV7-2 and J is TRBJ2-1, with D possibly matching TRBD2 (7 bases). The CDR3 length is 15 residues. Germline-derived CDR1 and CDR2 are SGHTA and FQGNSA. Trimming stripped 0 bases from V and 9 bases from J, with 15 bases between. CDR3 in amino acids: CASSLASGGGGEQFF. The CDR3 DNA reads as TGTGCCAGCAGCTTAGCTTCCGGGGGCGGGGGTGAGCAGTTCTTC. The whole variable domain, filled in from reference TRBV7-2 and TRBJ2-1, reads GAGVSQSPSNKVTEKGKDVELRCDPISGHTALYWYRQSLGQGLEFLIYFQGNSAPDKSGLPSDRFSAERTGGSVSTLTIQRTQQEDSAVYLCASSLASGGGGEQFFGPGTRLTVL.

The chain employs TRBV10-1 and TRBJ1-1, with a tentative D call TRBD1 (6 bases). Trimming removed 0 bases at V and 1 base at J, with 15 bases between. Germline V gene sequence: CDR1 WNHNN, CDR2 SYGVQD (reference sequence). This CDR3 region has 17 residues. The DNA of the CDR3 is TGCGCCAGCAGTGAGTCGGCGCAGGGGACCTGGAACACTGAAGCTTTCTTT. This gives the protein CASSESAQGTWNTEAFF.

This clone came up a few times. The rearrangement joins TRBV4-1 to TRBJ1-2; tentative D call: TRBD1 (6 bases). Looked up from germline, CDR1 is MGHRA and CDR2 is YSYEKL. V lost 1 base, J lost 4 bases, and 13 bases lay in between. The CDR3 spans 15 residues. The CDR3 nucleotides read TGCGCCAGCAGCCAAGTCCGGGACACCTTCTATGGCTACACCTTC. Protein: CASSQVRDTFYGYTF.

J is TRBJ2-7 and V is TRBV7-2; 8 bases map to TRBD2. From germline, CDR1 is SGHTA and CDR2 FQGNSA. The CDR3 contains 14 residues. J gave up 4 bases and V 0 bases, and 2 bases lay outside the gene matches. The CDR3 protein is CASSLASGEYEQYF. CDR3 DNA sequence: TGTGCCAGCAGCTTAGCTAGCGGGGAGTACGAGCAGTACTTC. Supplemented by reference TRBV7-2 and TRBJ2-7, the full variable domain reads GAGVSQSPSNKVTEKGKDVELRCDPISGHTALYWYRQSLGQGLEFLIYFQGNSAPDKSGLPSDRFSAERTGGSVSTLTIQRTQQEDSAVYLCASSLASGEYEQYFGPGTRLTVT.

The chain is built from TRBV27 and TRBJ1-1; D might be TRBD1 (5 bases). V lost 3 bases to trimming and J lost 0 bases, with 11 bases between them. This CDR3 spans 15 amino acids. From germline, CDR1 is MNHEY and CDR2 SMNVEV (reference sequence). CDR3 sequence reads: CASSFGRQMNTEAFF. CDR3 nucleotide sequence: TGTGCCAGCAGTTTTGGCAGACAGATGAACACTGAAGCTTTCTTT.

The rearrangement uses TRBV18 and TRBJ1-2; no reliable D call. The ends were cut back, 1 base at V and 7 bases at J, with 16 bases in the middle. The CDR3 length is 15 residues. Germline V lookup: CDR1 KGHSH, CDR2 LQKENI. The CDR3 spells CASSPLAGGMGGYTF. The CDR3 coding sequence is TGTGCCAGCTCACCACTGGCCGGAGGAATGGGTGGCTACACCTTC.

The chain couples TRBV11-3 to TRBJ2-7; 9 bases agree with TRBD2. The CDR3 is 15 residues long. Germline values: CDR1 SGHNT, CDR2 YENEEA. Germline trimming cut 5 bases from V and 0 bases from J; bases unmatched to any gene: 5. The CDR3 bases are TGTGCCAGCAGCAACAGCGGGGGGCTCTCCTACGAGCAGTACTTC. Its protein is CASSNSGGLSYEQYF. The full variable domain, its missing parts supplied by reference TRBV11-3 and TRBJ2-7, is EAGVVQSPRYKIIEKKQPVAFWCNPISGHNTLYWYLQNLGQGPELLIRYENEEAVDDSQLPKDRFSAERLKGVDSTLKIQPAELGDSAVYLCASSNSGGLSYEQYFGPGTRLTVT.

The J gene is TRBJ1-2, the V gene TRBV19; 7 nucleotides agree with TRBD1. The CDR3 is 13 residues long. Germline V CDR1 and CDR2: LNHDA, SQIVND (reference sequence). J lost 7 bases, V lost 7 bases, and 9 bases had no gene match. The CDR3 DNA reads TGTGCCAGTACCACAGGGGCGTCGCCTGGCTACACCTTC. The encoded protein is CASTTGASPGYTF.

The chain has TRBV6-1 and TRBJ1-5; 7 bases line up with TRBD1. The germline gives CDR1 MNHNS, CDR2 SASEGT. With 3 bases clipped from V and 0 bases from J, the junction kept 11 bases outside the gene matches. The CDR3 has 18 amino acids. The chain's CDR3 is CASSESGTEFHSNQPQHF. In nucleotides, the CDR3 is TGTGCCAGCAGTGAGTCCGGGACAGAATTCCATAGCAATCAGCCCCAGCATTTT.

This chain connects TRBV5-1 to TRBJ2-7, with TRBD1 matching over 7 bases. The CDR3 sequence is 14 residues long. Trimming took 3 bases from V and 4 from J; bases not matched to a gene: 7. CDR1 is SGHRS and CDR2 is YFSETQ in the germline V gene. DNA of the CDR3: TGCGCCAGCAGCTCGACAGGGTTGTTGTACGAGCAGTACTTC. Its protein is CASSSTGLLYEQYF.

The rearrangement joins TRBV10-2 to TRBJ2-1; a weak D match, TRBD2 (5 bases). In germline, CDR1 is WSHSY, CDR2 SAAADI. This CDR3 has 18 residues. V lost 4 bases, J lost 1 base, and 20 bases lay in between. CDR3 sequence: CASSVAIPSGVSYNEQFF. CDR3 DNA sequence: TGCGCCAGCAGTGTGGCAATCCCATCCGGGGTGTCCTACAATGAGCAGTTCTTC.